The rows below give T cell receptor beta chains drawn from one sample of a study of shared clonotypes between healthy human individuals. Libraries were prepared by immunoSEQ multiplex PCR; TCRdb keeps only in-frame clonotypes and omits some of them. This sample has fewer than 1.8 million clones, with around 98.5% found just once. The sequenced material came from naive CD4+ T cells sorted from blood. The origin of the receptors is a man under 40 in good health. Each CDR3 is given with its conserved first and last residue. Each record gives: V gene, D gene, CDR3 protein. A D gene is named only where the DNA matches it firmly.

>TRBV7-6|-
CASSLTATEDINYGYTF
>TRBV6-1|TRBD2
CATLLAGSYEQYF
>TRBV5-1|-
CASSSVGTANTEAFF
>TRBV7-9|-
CASSLQASSWYF
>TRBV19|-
CASSEGVGYTF
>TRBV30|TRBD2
CAWSVLLAGGRSEQFF
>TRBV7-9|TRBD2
CASSFRTSGSTDTQYF
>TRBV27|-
CASSRGTSRAYEQYF
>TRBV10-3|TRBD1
CAISENKGGQAGSYEQYF
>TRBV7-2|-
CASSRTTGTYEQYF
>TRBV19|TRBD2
CASSIKRETDTQYF
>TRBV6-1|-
CASTAGSWQETQYF
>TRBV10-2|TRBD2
CASSGGRGGLRETQYF
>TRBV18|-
CASSPRTDGVYNEQFF
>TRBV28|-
CASSLPGTFRAEEAFF
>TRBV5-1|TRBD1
CASSLGQGHTGELFF
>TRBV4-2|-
CASSQDKGKSQHF
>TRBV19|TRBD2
CASSVTTSGIRETQYF
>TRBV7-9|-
CASSHTRGGTTYYEQYF
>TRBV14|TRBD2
CASSQVRGAGTSDYEQYF
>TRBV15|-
CATSRVERPGRNYYEQYF
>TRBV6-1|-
CASRDRASYEQYF
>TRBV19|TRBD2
CASRPGTTLIYGNEQFF
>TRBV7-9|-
CASSRWPGFYEQYF
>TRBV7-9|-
CASSLKGVTDTQYF
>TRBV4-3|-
CASSRRLNSYEQYF
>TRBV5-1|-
CASSLAPQGYDYTF
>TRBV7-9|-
CASSSIGGLNRDEKLFF
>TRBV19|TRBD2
CASSPRGAGGPRSYEQYF
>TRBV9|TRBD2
CASSVDGRGGELFF
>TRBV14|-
CASSQRPILIGPHEQYF